The text below deals with one T cell receptor beta chain. The specificity of this receptor is unknown. Base qualities are not provided; no much larger clone lies one nucleotide away. The sample originates from a study of blood T cell repertoires in COVID-19 (dated by TCRdb to about 2020). With regard to the full study: Collaborator samples came from the United States, Italy and Spain and covered acute and convalescent phases of COVID-19. The prospective study material was composed of cDNA or gDNA derived from T cells, B-cell-depleted T cells, or PBMCs. The dataset comprised deeply sampled blood TCRbeta repertoires from subjects exposed to, actively infected with, or recovered from COVID-19. The repertoires were released in a freely available public database intended as a resource for research on the immune response to SARS-CoV-2. Samples came from the ongoing ImmuneRACE study (first 160 participants) plus 1,254 subjects from 6 global collaborators. Nearly every sample came with metadata listing a de-identified subject ID, COVID-19 status, age in years and sex. HLA class I and class II types, where available, came from metadata supplied by the sample provider rather than from assay-based typing.

The immunoSEQ Assay, a bias-controlled multiplex PCR, was used to amplify TCRbeta CDR3 regions from genomic DNA. As for how the authors treated the data: Within the assay, amplification of reference gene primers was used to estimate how many nucleated cells each sample contained. Sequence reads were collapsed and filtered to measure the absolute abundance of every unique TCRbeta CDR3 rearrangement. Productive Simpson clonality was computed per sample as the square root of Simpson's diversity index over productive rearrangements. TCRdb obtained this table from immuneACCESS and retained in-frame rearrangements with V and J assigned. These tables miss some clones; where compared with another copy, unresolved V genes account for less than half of the shortfall, and the remainder is unexplained. The DNA was the basis for D and trimming; V, J and clone size are from that table. The sample has 150,000 or so clones on record, about three quarters of them singletons. The ten top clones hold 2.5% to 3% of the sample.

What the authors observed across the whole study: The quantity of clinical and demographic metadata differed by source and by participant and was supplied without curation.

In the prospective study, participants were about 18 to 100 years old, resided in 20 to 30 geographic areas of the United States, and were enrolled through a virtual design. In the prospective study, cohorts were assigned on the basis of participant-reported clinical history obtained from a screening survey and a study questionnaire. Recovered participants in ImmuneRACE Cohort 3 were defined as having two consecutive negative NP/OP PCR tests, clearance from a healthcare professional, or resolution of symptoms. Mobile phlebotomists in the prospective study collected whole blood, serum and a nasopharyngeal or oropharyngeal swab from every participant. Participants in the prospective study had the option to provide additional blood draws and questionnaires over a roughly 2-month period. Before DNA extraction, prospective study blood samples were shipped either frozen or at room temperature. Sequenced: PBMCs or T cells enriched from blood (not recorded which). This receptor was taken from a woman in her fifties or sixties who had recovered from COVID-19.

The DNA sequence is TGTGCCAGCAGCCAAATACCCGCGAGAACCGGAGAGACCCAGTACTTC. Translation gives CASSQIPARTGETQYF. This receptor chain uses TRBV3-1 (or the pseudogene TRBV3-2) and TRBJ2-5; the D gene cannot be resolved reliably. The germline V gene (reference sequence) provides CDR1 LGHDT and CDR2 YNNKEL. V was cut back by 2 bases and J by 4 bases, leaving a gap of 17 bases between them. The CDR3 runs 16 residues from the cysteine to the phenylalanine. Of all the DNA, just the CDR3 is kept, 48 bases in frame from base 1.